This TCR beta chain was sequenced during a study of graft-versus-host responses after intestinal transplantation (dated by TCRdb to the early 2020s). General notes on the study: The transplants that recipients received were multivisceral, liver-intestinal, or isolated intestinal. The cohort enrolled approximately 24 intestinal transplant recipients including one retransplant, and 3 patients lacking pretransplant specimens were excluded. After intestinal transplantation, graft-versus-host and host-versus-graft alloreactive T cell clones were followed in the graft, circulation and bone marrow using bulk TCR-beta CDR3 sequencing. Samples from a few later patients were sequenced in-house on an Illumina MiSeq with MiXCR processing rather than by the commercial service. To identify alloreactive clones, pre-transplant mixed lymphocyte reaction products were sequenced and compared with unstimulated pre-transplant donor and recipient T cells. Donor T cell macrochimerism was defined as a peak of at least 4% donor T cells among recipient peripheral blood mononuclear cells. Every recipient was given anti-thymocyte globulin induction, followed by 2 to 3 years of maintenance tacrolimus and steroids. Findings and caveats that apply to the study as a whole: In patients with donor T cell macrochimerism, the allografts had high GvH to HvG T cell clonal ratios. Peak levels of circulating GvH clones were associated with declines in HvG clones early after transplant. The conclusions were limited by the relatively low number and heterogeneity of the intestinal transplant patients. GvH clones turned up in recipient bone marrow, with some appearing earlier in ileal mucosa or blood, a pattern consistent with an intestinal mucosal origin.

The protocol used for the library was the immunoSEQ multiplex PCR assay. For most patients, genomic DNA was isolated with the Qiagen DNeasy Blood and Tissue Kit and sent frozen to Adaptive Biotechnologies for TCR sequencing. High-throughput TCR-beta CDR3 sequencing of genomic DNA from most patients was performed by Adaptive Biotechnologies. For the original study's pipeline: Adaptive's ImmunoSEQ software was the source of the TCR sequencing data for 15 to 20 patients, while a few other patients were processed with MiXCR and VDJtools. To correct CD4 versus CD8 sorting errors, any sequence found in both subsets at a frequency ratio below 5:1 was removed. Because the origin of CDR3 nucleotide sequences shared between donor and recipient could not be assigned, those sequences were removed. At least 2-fold expansion over unstimulated cells and a minimum CFSE-low frequency of 0.002% (template counts) or 0.001% (read counts) were required for clones to be classified as alloreactive. Clones were considered mappable if detected in sequenced pre-transplant spleen, lymph node, or MLR CFSE-low populations of the donor or recipient. The cumulative frequency of alloreactive clones was calculated as a percentage of all sequences, weighted by copy number. TCRdb obtained this table from immuneACCESS and retained in-frame rearrangements with V and J assigned. These tables miss some clones; where compared with another copy, unresolved V genes account for less than half of the shortfall, and the remainder is unexplained. For V, J and clone size, that table is used; D and trimming come from the DNA. Within this sample are about 110,000 clones, with around 93% of them counted one time only. 0.4% to 0.55% of the sample rests with the top ten.

Worth noting for this clone: There is no known antigen for this receptor. Per-nucleotide qualities are absent, and no much larger clonotype sits a single base away.

Taken with the paper, the label for time point translates to: cells obtained before transplantation from donor or recipient. CD3+CD4+ and CD3+CD8+ populations were FACS-sorted from unstimulated pre-transplant donor and recipient cells taken from spleen or lymph nodes. Trimming removed 6 bases from V and 6 bases from J; the gene matches leave 1 base unexplained. CDR3 length: 15 amino acids, cysteine to phenylalanine. Only the CDR3 region is kept as DNA, spanning 45 bases read in frame from base 1. CDR1 and CDR2 are read off the germline V gene as MNHEY and SVGAGI. This chain joins TRBV6-5 to TRBJ2-2; the central 16 bases match TRBD2. The TCR comes from a human donor who received an intestinal transplant. The sample here was unstimulated CD8+ T cells sorted from spleen or lymph node cells, taken before intestinal transplant. The CDR3 protein sequence reads: CASRGLAGGPGELFF. The DNA sequence follows: TGTGCCAGCAGGGGACTAGCGGGAGGGCCCGGGGAGCTGTTTTTT.